This record concerns one T cell receptor beta chain sequence. The data originate from a study of blood T cell repertoires in COVID-19. Study information: Some COVID-19 samples were acute and others convalescent; all came from the United States, Italy and Spain. Sources were T cells, B-cell-depleted T cells, or PBMCs; the material itself was cDNA or gDNA.

The CDR3 loop spans 15 amino acids. Trimming removed 0 bases at V and 9 bases at J, with 15 bases between. Germline CDR1 and CDR2: LNHNV and YYDKDF (reference sequence). Original processing methods: Cell counts per sample came from amplifying reference gene primers. Method: immunoSEQ multiplex PCR; TCRdb's copy keeps in-frame clones and lacks some. The V and J calls and clone size come from that table; D and trimming were worked out from the DNA. The data contain over 200,000 clones, around 90% of them seen just once; the ten biggest clones take up about 6%. The rearrangement uses TRBV15 and TRBJ2-1; D perhaps matches TRBD2 (6 bases). The sequence came from a man aged 55 to 70 who had recovered from COVID-19. Input material: peripheral blood. In DNA form, the CDR3 reads TGTGCCACCAGCAGAGAGGATCGCCGCGGGATTGAGCAGTTCTTC. Translating it yields CATSREDRRGIEQFF.